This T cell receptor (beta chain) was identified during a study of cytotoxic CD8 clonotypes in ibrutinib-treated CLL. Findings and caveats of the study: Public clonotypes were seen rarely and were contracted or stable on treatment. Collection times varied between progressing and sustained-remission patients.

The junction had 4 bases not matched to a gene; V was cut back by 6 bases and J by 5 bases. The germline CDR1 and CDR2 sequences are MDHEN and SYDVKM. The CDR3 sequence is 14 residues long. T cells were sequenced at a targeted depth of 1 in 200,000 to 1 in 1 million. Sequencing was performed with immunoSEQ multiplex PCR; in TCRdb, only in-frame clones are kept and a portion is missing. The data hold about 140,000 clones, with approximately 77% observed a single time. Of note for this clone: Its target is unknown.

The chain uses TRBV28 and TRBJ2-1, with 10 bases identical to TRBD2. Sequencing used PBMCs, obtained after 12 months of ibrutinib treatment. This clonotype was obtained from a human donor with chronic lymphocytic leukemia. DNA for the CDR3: TGTGCCAGCAGGCTAGCGGGGGCAAACAATGAGCAGTTCTTC. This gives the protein CASRLAGANNEQFF.